Sequencing of this TCR beta chain was carried out in a study of shared clonotypes between healthy human individuals. Whole-study results and caveats: Investigators collected only blood, and repertoires in tissues likely differ. Naive subsets, compared against memory subsets, generally had larger estimated richness values. A handful of donors showed sharing of 4.5% to 6% of naive CD4 clonotypes.

The CDR3 totals 14 residues. The germline gives CDR1 SGHDN, CDR2 FVKESK. Germline trimming cut 6 bases from V and 5 bases from J; bases unmatched to any gene: 3. The assay used deep level. Profiling relied on immunoSEQ multiplex PCR, and the TCRdb table lists in-frame clones only, not all of them. The sample carries approximately 980,000 clones, around 80% recorded once. This clone has just a few counts. The antigen remains unidentified. The clonotype comes from a man aged 18 to 35 in good health. The chain carries TRBV14 and TRBJ1-6; 8 bases are a match to TRBD1. Sequencing used memory CD4+ T cells sorted from blood. Described subset: CD45RA-negative fraction. The CDR3, as DNA: TGTGCCAGCAGTCGGACAGGGAATAATTCACCCCTCCACTTT. Translated: CASSRTGNNSPLHF.